This entry features one T cell receptor beta chain sequence. Its antigen has not been determined. It has no much larger one-base neighbor in the sample; base qualities were not kept. The CDR3 measures 18 amino acids from cysteine to phenylalanine. The kept DNA is CDR3 alone, 54 bases in frame from the first base. The germline ends are 21 bases apart after V is trimmed by 4 bases and J by 0 bases. The data stem from a study of CD8 T cells in Susac syndrome (dated by TCRdb to the late 2010s). With respect to the entire study: Whether CD8+ T cell activation and differentiation in Susac syndrome was antigen driven was tested using repertoire sequencing.

Study-wide findings and limitations: The number of individuals in the TCR sequencing and HLA analysis was recognized as being relatively small.

RNA was extracted using the RNeasy kit, and about 0.45 to 1 ug of the RNA was reverse transcribed with random hexamers. The immunoSEQ multiplex PCR assay, which covers 54 Vbeta and 13 Jbeta segments, was used to amplify TCR beta CDR3 regions. PCR amplification bias was corrected using a synthetic template baseline for primer optimization and computational correction. The paper's data handling went like this. Only productive sequences were kept, with reads annotated to V, D and J genes according to IMGT and analyzed in immunoSEQ Analyzer. Clonality was calculated as one minus the Shannon entropy normalized by log2 of the number of productive unique sequences. For each patient and control, public and private clones were evaluated within the 100 most prevalent clones. Clones were defined as Susac-specific if absent from the healthy and MS cohorts, from around 1,000 published viral clones and from other ImmuneACCESS disease sequences. TCRdb applied fastp at Q25 and MiXCR to the public reads, then kept only in-frame beta chains. Under each unique CDR3 protein, matching rows form one entry showing the most common genes and DNA. For this entry, the V and J calls and clone size follow TCRdb and not the study's own pipeline. The sample table contains about 120,000 distinct CDR3 sequences; only one count was recorded for 85% to 95% of them. Of the sample, 0.093% is held by the ten largest clones.

High-throughput TCR beta sequencing profiled peripheral blood CD8+ and CD4+ T cells from healthy donors, Susac syndrome patients and multiple sclerosis patients. The multiple sclerosis controls were treatment-naive patients who had stable or active relapsing-remitting disease and met the revised McDonald criteria. Bulk CD8+ and CD4+ T cells were purified by magnetic negative isolation, while CD8+ TEMRA cells were enriched using FACS. Blood was drawn into EDTA tubes, processed within 24 hours, and PBMCs were isolated by density gradient centrifugation. PBMCs destined for TCR sequencing were cryopreserved in liquid nitrogen and later thawed in a 37 °C water bath. The sorted or isolated CD4+, CD8+ and CD8+ TEMRA cells reached a purity of at least 90%.

The sequence was collected from a human donor with multiple sclerosis. The V and J segments used are TRBV23-1 and TRBJ1-1, and TRBD1 may be the D gene, going by 5 matching bases. TRBV23-1 is assigned to the ORF class and has an uncertain function. Sequencing input: CD4+ T cells from PBMCs. The base sequence is TGCGCCAGCAGTCCTTCCCGACTCGGACGGGACCTGAACACTGAAGCTTTCTTT. This is translated as CASSPSRLGRDLNTEAFF.